One sample yielded the 13 T cell receptor beta chains listed below, sequenced in a study of metastatic and nonmetastatic thyroid tumors. TCRdb reanalyzed the PCR reads via MiXCR. The sample yields about 33,000 clones, about 18% seen once. No patient had received any treatment before thyroid surgery. The sample consisted of blood. The receptors originated from a female donor with papillary thyroid cancer or a benign thyroid nodule (not recorded which). Some clones in this sample may be carry-over from other donors' samples.

The table lists this clone with many counts. The gene calls are TRBV28 and TRBJ1-1, with TRBD1 as a possible D gene (5 bases). CDR3 length: 14 amino acids. V was clipped by 7 bases and J by 2 bases, with 14 bases between them. Germline CDR1 MDHEN, CDR2 SYDVKM. CDR3: CASKSSDINTEAFF. CDR3 in DNA: TGTGCCAGCAAGAGTTCGGACATTAACACTGAAGCTTTCTTT. The entire variable domain, with the rest obtained from reference TRBV28 and TRBJ1-1, is as follows: DVKVTQSSRYLVKRTGEKVFLECVQDMDHENMFWYRQDPGLGLRLIYFSYDVKMKEKGDIPEGYSVSREKKERFSLILESASTNQTSMYLCASKSSDINTEAFFGQGTRLTVV.

This clone was picked up many times. J is TRBJ2-2 and V is TRBV5-1, with D maybe TRBD1 (6 bases). From germline, CDR1 is SGHRS and CDR2 YFSETQ. The CDR3 is 16 residues long. The V and J ends lost 0 bases and 3 bases respectively, with 12 bases between them. The CDR3: CASSLALGADTGELFF. The CDR3 DNA is TGCGCCAGCAGCTTGGCTCTGGGGGCGGACACCGGGGAGCTGTTTTTT.

This clone has a handful of counts. The CDR3 region has the DNA TGTGCCAGCAGTTACTCGGTCCAAACAGGAAACATTCAGTACTTC. Protein product: CASSYSVQTGNIQYF. The V gene is TRBV6-6, the J gene TRBJ2-4; D may be TRBD1 (5 bases). Between the trimmed V and J ends, which lost 0 bases and 6 bases, there was a span of 12 bases. This CDR3 region has 15 residues. CDR1 and CDR2 from the germline V gene are MNHNY and SVGAGI (reference sequence).

This clone was seen a few times. This chain uses TRBV4-1 with TRBJ2-3, with TRBD2 as a possible D gene (6 bases). V lost 0 bases and J 4 bases, leaving 11 bases between the germline ends. The germline V gene has CDR1 MGHRA and CDR2 YSYEKL. This CDR3 region has 15 residues. CDR3 loop: CASSQESLAADTQYF. CDR3 in DNA: TGCGCCAGCAGCCAAGAATCACTAGCTGCAGATACGCAGTATTTT.

This clone was detected many times. The gene calls are TRBV12-3 or TRBV12-4 and TRBJ1-2, with TRBD1 identical over 7 bases. With 1 base clipped from V and 2 bases from J, the junction kept 4 bases outside the gene matches. This CDR3 spans 15 amino acids. This CDR3 is CASSLGGTVNYGYTF. The CDR3, as DNA: TGTGCCAGCAGTTTAGGCGGGACAGTCAACTATGGCTACACCTTC.

This clone showed up many times. CDR3 amino acids: CASSSSQAQAFF. The CDR3 coding sequence is TGTGCCAGCAGTTCGAGCCAAGCCCAAGCTTTCTTT. The chain couples TRBV12-3 or TRBV12-4 to TRBJ1-1; D not resolved. Trimming removed 4 bases from V and 9 bases from J, with 12 bases in between. The CDR3 has 12 residues.

This clone was recorded at least ten times. V gene TRBV29-1 combines with J gene TRBJ2-1; unclear D gene. V lost 7 bases, J lost 8 bases, and 12 bases lay in between. The CDR3 is 11 residues long. The germline V gene has CDR1 SQVTM and CDR2 ANQGSEA. The CDR3 reads CSASERYEQFF. DNA for the CDR3: TGCAGCGCTTCTGAACGCTATGAGCAGTTCTTC.

V and J are TRBV27 and TRBJ1-2; 10 nucleotides align to TRBD1. The trim removed 4 bases at V and 8 bases at J, leaving 7 bases unmatched. Germline CDR1 and CDR2: MNHEY and SMNVEV (reference sequence). The CDR3 is 14 amino acids. Here the CDR3 reads CASSYRDRGGGYTF. The CDR3, as DNA: TGTGCCAGCAGTTACCGGGACAGGGGTGGGGGCTACACCTTC.

This clone was found many times. The rearrangement links TRBV20-1 to TRBJ1-4; D not resolved. The CDR3 is made up of 13 amino acids. The germline V gene has CDR1 DFQATT and CDR2 SNEGSKA (reference sequence). CDR3 nucleotides: TGCAGCGGGTATCCGGCCCCCAATGAAAAACTGTTTTTT. It encodes CSGYPAPNEKLFF.

The V call is TRBV6-1, the J call TRBJ2-7; 9 nucleotides line up with TRBD2. Germline CDR1 and CDR2: MNHNS and SASEGT. The CDR3 totals 16 residues. The junction had 7 bases not matched to a gene; V was cut back by 2 bases and J by 2 bases. CDR3 protein: CASSEPGLANTYEQYF. The CDR3 nucleotides read TGTGCCAGCAGTGAACCGGGACTAGCTAACACCTACGAGCAGTACTTC.

This clone appeared many times. The CDR3 DNA reads TGCAGCGTTGACGAAGAGGGAAACGAGCAGTACTTC. The encoded protein is CSVDEEGNEQYF. The chain employs TRBV29-1 and TRBJ2-7; a weak D match, TRBD2 (5 bases). The V gene's germline CDR1 is SQVTM and CDR2 ANQGSEA. The CDR3 consists of 12 residues. The V end lost 3 bases, the J end lost 5 bases, and 11 bases lay between the germline ends.

This clone was seen repeatedly, ten times or more. The chain joins TRBV4-3 to TRBJ1-6; TRBD1 agrees at 7 bases. From germline, CDR1 is LGHNA and CDR2 YSLEER. The CDR3 contains 16 residues. Trimming removed 0 bases from V and 9 bases from J; junction bases left unmatched: 8. The CDR3 region has the DNA TGCGCCAGCAGCCAAGATTTACAGACAGGGCCTTCACCCCTCCACTTT. Residues: CASSQDLQTGPSPLHF.

This clone was detected many times. This chain links TRBV3-1 with TRBJ2-3; D not resolved. CDR3 length: 14 residues. V dropped 1 base and J dropped 5 bases, with 10 bases sitting between them. CDR1 LGHDT and CDR2 YNNKEL come from the germline V gene (reference sequence). The CDR3 coding sequence is TGTGCCAGCAGCCAAGCCCCAGGTGTAGATACGCAGTATTTT. Translation: CASSQAPGVDTQYF.